The entry that follows covers one T cell receptor beta chain sequence. The germline V gene has CDR1 MGHDK and CDR2 SYGVNS. The CDR3 runs 15 residues. Between the trimmed V and J ends, which lost 2 bases and 0 bases, there was a span of 10 bases. The data originate from a study of shared T cell receptors in the human thymus. TCRdb's copy holds only in-frame clones and misses some; the assay was immunoSEQ multiplex PCR. This repertoire shows 450,000 to 650,000 clones, 75% to 85% found once; its top ten account for about 0.013%. These sequences were also reported in another study, on human thymus T cells.

The chain carries TRBV25-1 and TRBJ1-2; D is ambiguous. The receptor comes from a boy less than two years old with a congenital heart defect. Sequencing was carried out using thymocytes. For the CDR3, the DNA is TGTGCCAGCAGTGAACTTCATCCGGCTAACTATGGCTACACCTTC. It is translated as CASSELHPANYGYTF.